This T cell receptor (beta chain) was sequenced during a study of cytomegalovirus exposure and HLA in healthy donors. Study-wide points: In a later analysis, the majority of CMV-associated beta chains seemingly showed HLA restriction.

The CDR3 loop spans 16 amino acids. In regard to this clone: Its antigen is still unknown.

Amplification used 60 Vbeta primers and 13 Jbeta primers. TCRdb's table, derived via immunoSEQ multiplex PCR, lists solely in-frame clones and lacks some. The table lists just over 150,000 clones, approximately 86% of them singletons. The chain combines TRBV1 with TRBJ2-3; TRBD2 is the table's D call and was not checked against the DNA. TRBV1 is given as a pseudogene. This clonotype was obtained from a woman aged 18 to 35 in good health and CMV-seronegative. Specimen: PBMCs. The CDR3 here is CTSSQLAGAGADTQYF. The DNA of the CDR3 is TGCACCAGCAGCCAACTAGCGGGGGCCGGGGCAGATACGCAGTATTTT.